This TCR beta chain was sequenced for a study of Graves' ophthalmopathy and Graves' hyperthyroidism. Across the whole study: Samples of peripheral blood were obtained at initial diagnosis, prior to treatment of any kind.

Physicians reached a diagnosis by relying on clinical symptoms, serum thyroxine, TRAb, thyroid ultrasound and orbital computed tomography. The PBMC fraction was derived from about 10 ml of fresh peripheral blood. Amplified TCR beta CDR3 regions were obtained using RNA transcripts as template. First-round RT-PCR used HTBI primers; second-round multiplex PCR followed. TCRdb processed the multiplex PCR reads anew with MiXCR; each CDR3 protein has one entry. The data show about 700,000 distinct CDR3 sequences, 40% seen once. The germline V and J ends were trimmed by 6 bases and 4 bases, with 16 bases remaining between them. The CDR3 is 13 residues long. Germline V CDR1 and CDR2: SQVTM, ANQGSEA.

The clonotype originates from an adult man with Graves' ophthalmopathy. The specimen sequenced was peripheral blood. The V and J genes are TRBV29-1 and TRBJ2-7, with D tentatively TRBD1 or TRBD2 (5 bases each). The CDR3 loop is CSVAKGRGYEQYF. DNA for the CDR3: TGCAGCGTCGCCAAGGGGCGAGGGTACGAGCAGTACTTC.